Below are 18 T cell receptor beta chains sequenced from a single sample in a study of cytomegalovirus exposure and HLA in healthy donors. In the PCR, 60 Vbeta and 13 Jbeta primers were used. Sequencing was performed with immunoSEQ multiplex PCR; in TCRdb, only in-frame clones are kept and a portion is missing. Of some 150,000 clones detected, roughly 80% appear once; the ten largest clones hold 4%. The sequenced material came from PBMCs. These TCRs come from a woman in her forties in good health and CMV-seronegative.

The V and J genes are TRBV19 and TRBJ1-1; D is undetermined. CDR3 length equals 14 residues. V was pared by 7 bases and J by 4 bases, with 16 bases between. Germline loops: CDR1 LNHDA, CDR2 SQIVND (reference sequence). The CDR3 DNA sequence: TGTGCCAGTAAGTCCCGACTGGGGAGCACTGAAGCTTTCTTT. Translation gives CASKSRLGSTEAFF. Looking up the rest from reference TRBV19 and TRBJ1-1 gives the full variable domain: DGGITQSPKYLFRKEGQNVTLSCEQNLNHDAMYWYRQDPGQGLRLIYYSQIVNDFQKGDIAEGYSVSREKKESFPLTVTSAQKNPTAFYLCASKSRLGSTEAFFGQGTRLTVV.

This clone appeared once. The rearrangement uses TRBV6-5 and TRBJ1-6; the D gene is possibly TRBD1 (6 bases). CDR3 size: 15 residues. V lost 2 bases and J lost 6, with 11 bases in between. Germline loops: CDR1 MNHEY, CDR2 SVGAGI. The CDR3 bases are TGTGCCAGCAGTTACGGTGGGGGGGCTAATTCACCCCTCCACTTT. Protein: CASSYGGGANSPLHF.

The V and J genes are TRBV6-5 and TRBJ1-5; D gene uncertain. There are 16 residues in the CDR3. Germline assignment: CDR1 MNHEY and CDR2 SVGAGI. V was trimmed by 2 bases and J by 9 bases, leaving 20 bases between them. The CDR3 region has the DNA TGTGCCAGCAGTTACCTCGGGTTTGGGGAGGGATCGCCCCAGCATTTT. Its protein product is CASSYLGFGEGSPQHF.

This clone was observed a few times. The chain combines TRBV7-9 with TRBJ1-1; perhaps TRBD1 as D (5 bases). Germline V gives CDR1 SEHNR, CDR2 FQNEAQ (reference sequence). V was shortened by 5 bases and J by 8 bases, with 15 bases between the two germline ends. This CDR3 is built from 13 residues. CDR3 region: CASSLPGGEEAFF. The CDR3 coding sequence is TGTGCCAGCAGCCTCCCTGGGGGGGAAGAAGCTTTCTTT.

The chain is built from TRBV5-1 and TRBJ2-7; 7 nucleotides align to TRBD2. Per the germline V gene, CDR1 is SGHRS and CDR2 is YFSETQ. The CDR3 runs 20 residues. With V trimmed by 0 bases and J by 0 bases, 18 bases remained unmatched. As DNA, the CDR3 is TGCGCCAGCAGCTTGGTGTGGAGGAACTTAGTGGGGGGGGACTCCTACGAGCAGTACTTC. Translated, it gives CASSLVWRNLVGGDSYEQYF.

Comment on this clone: A read error may account for a junction end that differs from germline. The chain carries TRBV6-5 and TRBJ1-2, with 7 bases that match TRBD1. The CDR3 runs to 13 residues. Looked up from germline, CDR1 is MNHEY and CDR2 is SVGAGI. The CDR3 DNA is TGTGTCAGCAGTCCTGACAGGGCCTATGGCTACACCTTC. It yields the protein CVSSPDRAYGYTF.

This chain links TRBV6-5 with TRBJ1-1; 7 bases match TRBD1. J was trimmed by 2 bases and V by 5 bases; bases with no gene match: 8. There are 15 residues in the CDR3. The V gene's germline CDR1 is MNHEY and CDR2 SVGAGI. CDR3 residues: CASSPIQGGNTEAFF. The CDR3 bases are TGTGCCAGCAGTCCGATCCAGGGGGGCAACACTGAAGCTTTCTTT.

J is TRBJ2-7 and V is TRBV6-5; D remains ambiguous. Germline lookup yields CDR1 MNHEY and CDR2 SVGAGI. The CDR3 spans 14 residues. The V end was cut by 0 bases, the J end by 2 bases, with 8 bases between. Here the CDR3 DNA reads TGTGCCAGCAGTTACTCTCCTCCTCCCTACGAGCAGTACTTC. This codes for CASSYSPPPYEQYF.

The V and J genes are TRBV11-2 and TRBJ1-1; the D is unclear. Trimming removed 7 bases at V and 1 base at J, with 25 bases between. CDR3 size: 18 residues. Per germline, CDR1 SGHAT and CDR2 FQNNGV. The CDR3: CASTSVRRAGLTNTEAFF. The CDR3 region has the DNA TGTGCCAGCACCTCGGTTCGGCGGGCGGGCCTGACGAACACTGAAGCTTTCTTT.

J is TRBJ2-1 and V is TRBV28, with 7 positions matching TRBD2. The CDR3 extends over 13 amino acids. The trim removed 3 bases at V and 9 bases at J, leaving 5 bases unmatched. Germline values: CDR1 MDHEN, CDR2 SYDVKM. The CDR3 DNA reads as TGTGCCAGCAGTTTGAGGGAGGGCGGTGAGCAGTTCTTC. Residues: CASSLREGGEQFF.

The CDR3 sequence: CASRRGEYGYTF. The CDR3 DNA is TGTGCCAGCCGCAGGGGGGAGTATGGCTACACCTTC. The chain couples TRBV6-5 to TRBJ1-2; 7 nucleotides match TRBD1. With 8 bases clipped from V and 5 bases from J, the junction kept 5 bases outside the gene matches. Germline CDR1 reads MNHEY; CDR2 reads SVGAGI. CDR3 length: 12 residues.

The chain joins TRBV10-3 to TRBJ2-5; 11 bases match TRBD1. Germline assignment: CDR1 ENHRY and CDR2 SYGVKD. The length of the CDR3 is 16 residues. V lost 4 bases to trimming and J lost 4 bases; unmatched junction nucleotides: 8. The CDR3 DNA sequence: TGTGCCATCAGTGTTGCCGGGACAGGGGGTGGAGAGACCCAGTACTTC. This encodes CAISVAGTGGGETQYF.

This clone was recorded once. As the CDR3 is not closed by the conserved phenylalanine or tryptophan, this likely results from a read error. J is TRBJ1-1 and V is TRBV5-1; TRBD1 matches 11 bases. Losses at the gene ends were 5 bases for V and 4 bases for J; bases not matched to a gene: 10. Germline values: CDR1 SGHRS, CDR2 YFSETQ. CDR3 length: 16 amino acids. The DNA of the CDR3 is TGCGCCAGCAGGTGGGACAGGGGGGAGCCGAGCACTGAAGCTTTCGTT. Protein: CASRWDRGEPSTEAFV.

The chain employs TRBV23-1 and TRBJ1-2; 12 positions match TRBD1. TRBV23-1 is marked as an open reading frame, function uncertain. With 8 bases clipped from V and 3 bases from J, the junction kept 7 bases outside the gene matches. The CDR3 consists of 15 residues. The CDR3 DNA sequence: TGCGCCAGCGTTCCGGGACAGGGGGCGGACTATGGCTACACCTTC. Protein: CASVPGQGADYGYTF.

This sequence joins TRBV10-3 and TRBJ2-7; D gene uncertain. With 0 bases removed from V and 6 bases from J, the gap between germline ends came to 9 bases. Germline CDR1 ENHRY, CDR2 SYGVKD. The CDR3 totals 13 residues. DNA of the CDR3: TGTGCCATCAGTGAGTCCGTTCCGGGCGAGCAGTACTTC. It codes for CAISESVPGEQYF.

The chain is built from TRBV5-6 and TRBJ2-1; D gene ambiguous. Trimming took 3 bases from V and 5 from J, leaving 6 bases between them. The germline gives CDR1 SGHDT, CDR2 YYEEEE. The CDR3 runs to 12 residues. The CDR3 DNA follows: TGTGCCAGCAGCTCACTCGACAATGAGCAGTTCTTC. Protein product: CASSSLDNEQFF.

V gene TRBV5-4 combines with J gene TRBJ1-4; possible D gene TRBD1, 6 bases. Trimming removed 0 bases from V and 10 bases from J, with 10 bases in between. Germline CDR1 reads SGHNT; CDR2 reads YYREEE (reference sequence). The CDR3 is 13 amino acids. CDR3 nucleotide sequence: TGTGCCAGCAGCTTGGAGGGGGTGGGAAAACTGTTTTTT. Protein product: CASSLEGVGKLFF.

This sequence joins TRBV5-1 and TRBJ2-5, with D possibly matching TRBD2 (5 bases). The CDR3 is 15 amino acids. Trimming left V 3 bases short and J 3 bases short, with 15 bases between. Looked up from germline, CDR1 is SGHRS and CDR2 is YFSETQ. In DNA form, the CDR3 reads TGCGCCAGCAGCTCCCGGCCCGGGGTTGAAGAGACCCAGTACTTC. Translation gives CASSSRPGVEETQYF.